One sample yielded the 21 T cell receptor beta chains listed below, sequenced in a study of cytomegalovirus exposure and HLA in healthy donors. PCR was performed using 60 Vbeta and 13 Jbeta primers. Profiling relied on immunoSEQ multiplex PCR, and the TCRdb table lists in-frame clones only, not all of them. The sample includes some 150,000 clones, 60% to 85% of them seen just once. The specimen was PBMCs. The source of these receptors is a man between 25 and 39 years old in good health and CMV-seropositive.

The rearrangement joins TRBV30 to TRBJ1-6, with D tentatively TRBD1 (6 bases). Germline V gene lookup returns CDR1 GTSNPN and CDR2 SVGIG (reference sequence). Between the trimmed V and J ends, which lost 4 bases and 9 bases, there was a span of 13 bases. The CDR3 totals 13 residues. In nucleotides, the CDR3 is TGTGCCTGGACCTCAGGGGCTGGTTCACCCCTCCACTTT. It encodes CAWTSGAGSPLHF.

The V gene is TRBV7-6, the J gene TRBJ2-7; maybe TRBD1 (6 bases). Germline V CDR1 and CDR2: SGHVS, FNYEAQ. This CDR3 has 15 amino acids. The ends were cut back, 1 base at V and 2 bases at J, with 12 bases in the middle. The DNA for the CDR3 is TGTGCCAGCAGCTTAGGATCCCAGGGGCCCTACGAGCAGTACTTC. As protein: CASSLGSQGPYEQYF.

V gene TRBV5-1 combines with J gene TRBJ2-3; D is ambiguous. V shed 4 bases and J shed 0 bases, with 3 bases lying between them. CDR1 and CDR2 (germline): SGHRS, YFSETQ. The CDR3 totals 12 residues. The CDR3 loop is CASSHSTDTQYF. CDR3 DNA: TGCGCCAGCAGCCATAGCACAGATACGCAGTATTTT.

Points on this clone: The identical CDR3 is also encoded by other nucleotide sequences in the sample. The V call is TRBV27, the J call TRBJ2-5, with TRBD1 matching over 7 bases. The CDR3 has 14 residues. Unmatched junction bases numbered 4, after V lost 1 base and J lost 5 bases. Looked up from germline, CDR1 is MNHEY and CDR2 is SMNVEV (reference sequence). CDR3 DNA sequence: TGTGCCAGCAGTTTATACGGCAGGGGGGAGACCCAGTACTTC. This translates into CASSLYGRGETQYF.

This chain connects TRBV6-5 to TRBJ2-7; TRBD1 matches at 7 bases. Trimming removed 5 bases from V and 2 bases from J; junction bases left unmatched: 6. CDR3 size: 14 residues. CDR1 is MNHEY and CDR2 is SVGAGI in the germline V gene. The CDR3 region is CASSKGDSPYEQYF. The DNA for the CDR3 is TGTGCCAGCAGTAAGGGGGACAGTCCCTACGAGCAGTACTTC.

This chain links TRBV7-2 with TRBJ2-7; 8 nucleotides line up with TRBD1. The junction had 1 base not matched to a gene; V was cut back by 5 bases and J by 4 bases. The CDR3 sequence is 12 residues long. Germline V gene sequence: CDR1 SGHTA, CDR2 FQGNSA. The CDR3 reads CASSGQGYEQYF. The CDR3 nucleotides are TGTGCCAGCAGCGGACAGGGTTACGAGCAGTACTTC.

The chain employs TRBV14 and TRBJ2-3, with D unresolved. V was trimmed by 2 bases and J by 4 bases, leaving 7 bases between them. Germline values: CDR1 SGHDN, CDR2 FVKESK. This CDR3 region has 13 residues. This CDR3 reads CASSQSEADTQYF. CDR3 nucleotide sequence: TGTGCCAGCAGCCAATCTGAGGCAGATACGCAGTATTTT.

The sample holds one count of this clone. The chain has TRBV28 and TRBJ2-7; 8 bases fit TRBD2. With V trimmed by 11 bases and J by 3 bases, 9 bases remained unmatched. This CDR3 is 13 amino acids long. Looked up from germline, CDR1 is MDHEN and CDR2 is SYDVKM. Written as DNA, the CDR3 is TGTGCCGGAGCCGGGGGGGACCTCTACGAGCAGTACTTC. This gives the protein CAGAGGDLYEQYF.

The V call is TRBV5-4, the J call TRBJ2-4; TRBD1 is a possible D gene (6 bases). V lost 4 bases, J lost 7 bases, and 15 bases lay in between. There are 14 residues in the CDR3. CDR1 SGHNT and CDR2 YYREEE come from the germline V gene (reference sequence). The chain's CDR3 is CASSTEGRGNIQYF. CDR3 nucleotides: TGTGCCAGCAGCACGGAAGGTAGGGGGAACATTCAGTACTTC.

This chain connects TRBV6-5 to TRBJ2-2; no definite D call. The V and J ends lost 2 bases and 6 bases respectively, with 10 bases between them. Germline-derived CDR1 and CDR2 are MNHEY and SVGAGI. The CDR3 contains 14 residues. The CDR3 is CASSYPQFPGELFF. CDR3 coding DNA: TGTGCCAGCAGTTACCCACAGTTTCCCGGGGAGCTGTTTTTT.

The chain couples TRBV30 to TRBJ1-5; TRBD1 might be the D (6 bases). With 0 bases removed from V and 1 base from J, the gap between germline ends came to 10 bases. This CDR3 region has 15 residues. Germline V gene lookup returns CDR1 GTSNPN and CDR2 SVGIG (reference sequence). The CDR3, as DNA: TGTGCCTGGAGTGTAGGGGGGGCAAGCAATCAGCCCCAGCATTTT. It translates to CAWSVGGASNQPQHF.

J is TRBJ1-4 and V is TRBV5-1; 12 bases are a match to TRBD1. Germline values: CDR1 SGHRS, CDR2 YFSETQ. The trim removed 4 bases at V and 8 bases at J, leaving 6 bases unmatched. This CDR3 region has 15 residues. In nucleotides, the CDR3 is TGCGCCAGCAGCGCGGGACAGGGGGCAGGGGAAAAACTGTTTTTT. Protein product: CASSAGQGAGEKLFF. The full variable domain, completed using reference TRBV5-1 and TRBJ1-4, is KAGVTQTPRYLIKTRGQQVTLSCSPISGHRSVSWYQQTPGQGLQFLFEYFSETQRNKGNFPGRFSGRQFSNSRSEMNVSTLELGDSALYLCASSAGQGAGEKLFFGSGTQLSVL.

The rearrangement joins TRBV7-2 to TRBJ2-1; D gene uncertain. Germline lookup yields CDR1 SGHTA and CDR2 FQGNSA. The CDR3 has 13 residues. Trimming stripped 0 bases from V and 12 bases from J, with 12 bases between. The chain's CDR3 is CASSLAASTGQFF. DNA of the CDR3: TGTGCCAGCAGCTTAGCGGCTTCTACGGGGCAGTTCTTC.

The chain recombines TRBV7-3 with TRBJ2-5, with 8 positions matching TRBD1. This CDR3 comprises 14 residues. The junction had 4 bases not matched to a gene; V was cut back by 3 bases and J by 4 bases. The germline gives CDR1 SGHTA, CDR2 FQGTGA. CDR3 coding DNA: TGTGCCAGCAGCTTCGGCACAGGGGGAGAGACCCAGTACTTC. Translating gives CASSFGTGGETQYF.

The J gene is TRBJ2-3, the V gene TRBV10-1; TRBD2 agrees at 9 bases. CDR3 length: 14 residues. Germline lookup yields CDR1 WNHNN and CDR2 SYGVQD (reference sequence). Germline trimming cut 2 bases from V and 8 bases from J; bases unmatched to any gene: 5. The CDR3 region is CASSEGLAQGTQYF. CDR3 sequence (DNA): TGCGCCAGCAGTGAGGGACTAGCGCAAGGTACGCAGTATTTT.

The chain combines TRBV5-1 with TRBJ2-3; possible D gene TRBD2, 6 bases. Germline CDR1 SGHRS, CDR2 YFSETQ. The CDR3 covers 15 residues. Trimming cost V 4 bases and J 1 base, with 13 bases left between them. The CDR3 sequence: CASSRSGARTDTQYF. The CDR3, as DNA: TGCGCCAGCAGCCGTAGCGGCGCTCGCACAGATACGCAGTATTTT.

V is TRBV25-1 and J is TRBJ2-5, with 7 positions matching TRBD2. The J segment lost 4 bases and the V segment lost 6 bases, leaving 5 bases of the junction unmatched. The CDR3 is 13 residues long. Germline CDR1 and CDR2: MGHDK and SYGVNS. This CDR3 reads CASSFGGVETQYF. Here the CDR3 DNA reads TGTGCCAGCAGCTTTGGGGGGGTAGAGACCCAGTACTTC.

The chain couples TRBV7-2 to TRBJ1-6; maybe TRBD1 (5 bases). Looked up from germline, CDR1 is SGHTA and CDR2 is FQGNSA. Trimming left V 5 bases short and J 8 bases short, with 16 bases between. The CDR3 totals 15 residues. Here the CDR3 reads CASSIRHGGDSPLHF. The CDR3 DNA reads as TGTGCCAGCAGCATAAGGCATGGGGGGGATTCACCCCTCCACTTT.

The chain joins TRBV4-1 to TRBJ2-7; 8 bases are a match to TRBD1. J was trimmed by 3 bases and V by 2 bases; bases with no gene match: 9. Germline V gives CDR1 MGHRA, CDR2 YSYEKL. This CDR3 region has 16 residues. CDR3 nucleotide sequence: TGCGCCAGCAGCCAACAACCCCAGGGGGCAATCTACGAGCAGTACTTC. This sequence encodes CASSQQPQGAIYEQYF.

The CDR3 loop reads CASGPDRTGYSNQPQHF. The CDR3 nucleotides are TGTGCTAGTGGCCCGGACAGAACGGGCTATAGCAATCAGCCCCAGCATTTT. The V call is TRBV12-5, the J call TRBJ1-5; D is perhaps TRBD1 (6 bases). The CDR3 has 17 amino acids. Trimming stripped 6 bases from V and 0 bases from J, with 18 bases between. In germline, CDR1 is LGHNT, CDR2 FRNRAP.

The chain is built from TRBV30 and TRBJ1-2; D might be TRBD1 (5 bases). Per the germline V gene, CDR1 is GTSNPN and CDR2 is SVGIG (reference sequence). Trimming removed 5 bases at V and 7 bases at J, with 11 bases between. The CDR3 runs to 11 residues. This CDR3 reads CAWLQGGGYTF. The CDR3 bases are TGTGCCTGGTTGCAGGGTGGTGGCTACACCTTC. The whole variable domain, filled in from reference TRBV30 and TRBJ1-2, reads SQTIHQWPATLVQPVGSPLSLECTVEGTSNPNLYWYRQAAGRGLQLLFYSVGIGQISSEVPQNLSASRPQDRQFILSSKKLLLSDSGFYLCAWLQGGGYTFGSGTRLTVV.